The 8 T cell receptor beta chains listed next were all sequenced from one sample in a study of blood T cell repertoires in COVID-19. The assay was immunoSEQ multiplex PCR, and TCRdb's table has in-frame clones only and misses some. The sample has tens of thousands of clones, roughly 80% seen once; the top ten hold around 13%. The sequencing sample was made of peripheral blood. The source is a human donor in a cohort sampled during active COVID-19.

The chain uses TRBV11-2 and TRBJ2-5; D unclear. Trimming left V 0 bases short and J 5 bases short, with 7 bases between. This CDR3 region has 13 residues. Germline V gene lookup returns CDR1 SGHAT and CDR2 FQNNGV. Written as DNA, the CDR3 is TGTGCCAGCAGCTTAGATCACGGGGAGACCCAGTACTTC. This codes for CASSLDHGETQYF. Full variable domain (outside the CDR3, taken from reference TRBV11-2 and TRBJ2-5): EAGVAQSPRYKIIEKRQSVAFWCNPISGHATLYWYQQILGQGPKLLIQFQNNGVVDDSQLPKDRFSAERLKGVDSTLKIQPAKLEDSAVYLCASSLDHGETQYFGPGTRLLVL.

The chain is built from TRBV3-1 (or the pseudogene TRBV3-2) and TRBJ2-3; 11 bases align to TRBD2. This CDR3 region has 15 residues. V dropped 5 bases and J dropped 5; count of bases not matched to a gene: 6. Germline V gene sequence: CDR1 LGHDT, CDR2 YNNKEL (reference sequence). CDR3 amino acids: CASSSSGGALDTQYF. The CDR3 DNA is TGTGCCAGCAGCAGTAGCGGGGGGGCCCTAGATACGCAGTATTTT.

CDR3 nucleotides: TGTGCCAGCAGCTTCCGGGACAGGAACACTGAAGCTTTCTTT. Amino acid sequence: CASSFRDRNTEAFF. The chain couples TRBV5-6 to TRBJ1-1, with 7 positions matching TRBD1. Trimming at V came to 2 bases and at J to 1 base, leaving 2 bases not matched to a gene. Germline V gene lookup returns CDR1 SGHDT and CDR2 YYEEEE. The length of the CDR3 is 14 residues.

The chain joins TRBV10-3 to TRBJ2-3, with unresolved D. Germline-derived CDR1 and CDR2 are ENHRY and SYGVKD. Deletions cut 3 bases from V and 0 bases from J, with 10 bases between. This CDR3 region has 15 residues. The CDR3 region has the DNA TGTGCCATCAGTGACAAAGCGACGAGCACAGATACGCAGTATTTT. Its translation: CAISDKATSTDTQYF.

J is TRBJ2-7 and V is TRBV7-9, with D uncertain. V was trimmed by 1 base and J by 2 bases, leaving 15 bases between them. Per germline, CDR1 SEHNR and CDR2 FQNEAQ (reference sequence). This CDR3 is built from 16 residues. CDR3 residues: CASSLGSVGQTYEQYF. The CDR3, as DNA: TGTGCCAGCAGCTTAGGTAGTGTTGGGCAGACCTACGAGCAGTACTTC.

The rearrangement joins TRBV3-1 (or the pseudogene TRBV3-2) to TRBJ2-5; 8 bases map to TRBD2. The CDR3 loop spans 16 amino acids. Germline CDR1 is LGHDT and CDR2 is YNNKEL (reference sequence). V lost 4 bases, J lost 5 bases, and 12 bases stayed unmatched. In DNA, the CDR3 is TGTGCCAGCAGCCCCACCTCCGGGGGGGCAGGTGAGACCCAGTACTTC. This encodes CASSPTSGGAGETQYF.

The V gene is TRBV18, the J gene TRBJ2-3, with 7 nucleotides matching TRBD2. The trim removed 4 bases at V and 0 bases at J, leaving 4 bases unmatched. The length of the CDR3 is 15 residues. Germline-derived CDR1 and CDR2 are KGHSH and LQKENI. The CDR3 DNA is TGTGCCAGCTCACGTAGCGGGCCTAGCACAGATACGCAGTATTTT. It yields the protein CASSRSGPSTDTQYF.

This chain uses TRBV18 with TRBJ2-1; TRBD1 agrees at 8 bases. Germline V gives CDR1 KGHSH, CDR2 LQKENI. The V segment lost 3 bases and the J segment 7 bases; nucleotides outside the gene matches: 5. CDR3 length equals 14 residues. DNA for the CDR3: TGTGCCAGCTCACCGGTCACAGGGGGTAATGAGCAGTTCTTC. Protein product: CASSPVTGGNEQFF.